The subject of this entry is one T cell receptor beta chain. The specificity of this receptor is unknown. The input lacks base qualities; no much larger clone sits a single base away. The germline V gene encodes CDR1 LNHNV and CDR2 YYDKDF (reference sequence). The CDR3 numbers 14 residues from cysteine through phenylalanine. Kept here is only the CDR3 DNA, which spans 42 bases and is read in frame from base 1. V was cut back by 0 bases and J by 4 bases, leaving a gap of 9 bases between them. The sample is drawn from a study of STAT5B mutations in CD4+ large granular lymphocyte leukemia (dated by TCRdb to between 2020 and 2023). Background on the whole study: Among healthy controls, the CDR3 'QG' motif was associated with a particular HLA allele. Flow cytometry performed on FACSCanto II or FACSVerse showed that the purified fractions had more than 95% purity among lymphocytes. The TCRbeta repertoires of CD4+ T-cell large granular lymphocyte leukemia patients were compared with the TCRbeta repertoires of healthy blood donors. What the authors observed across the whole study: Enrichment of TRBV06-family usage was observed among the top patient clones (8/27) relative to healthy controls (2/35). Each patient's main leukemic clonotypes were private, but more than 20% of these clonotypes showed up at low frequency in the non-leukemic repertoires of other patients. Greater clonality appeared to be present in CD4-sorted patient repertoires than in healthy CD4+ repertoires, and the difference was retained after the putative leukemic clones were removed. The data were not HLA-matched, and the relatively small sample size could explain the higher clonality seen in CD4+ compared with CD8+ T-LGLL.

TCRbeta rearrangements were sequenced from genomic DNA using the immunoSEQ assay at survey resolution. Per the source publication's procedure: In the TCR sequencing data, the lowest productive clonotype frequency that could be detected was 2.59 x 10-5. Analyses included only productive TCRbeta rearrangements, meaning complete and in-frame sequences. The clonality of each sample was calculated as Simpson clonality in the immunoSEQ Analyzer version 3.0. Clones were categorized by frequency as very rare, small, medium, large (1-20%) or hyperexpanded (>20%). Generation probabilities were estimated with OLGA 1.2.3, V-gene circos plots were made with VDJtools, specificities were searched in VDJdb, and CDR3 motifs were identified with GLIPH. TCRdb provides this immuneACCESS table in a form limited to in-frame rearrangements. Some clones are lacking; in checked studies, under half of them reflect an unresolved V gene, and why the rest are absent is not known. Clone size and V and J calls were adopted from that table, with D and trimming inferred from the DNA. Across this sample there are around 35,000 clones, with roughly four fifths seen only once. In total, the top ten clones hold about 0.3% of the sample.

Healthy controls were some 35 blood donors whose buffy coats came from the Finnish Red Cross blood service. All TCR-sequenced material derived from peripheral blood: patient blood samples and healthy donor buffy coats. Ficoll-Hypaque gradient centrifugation was used to isolate peripheral blood mononuclear cells. For the healthy controls, CD4+ cells were obtained from buffy coats by magnetic purification. Genomic DNA was extracted with the Gentra Puregene Cell and Tissue kit and quantified on a Qubit 2.0 fluorometer. The clonotype originates from a human donor in good health. Specimen: CD4+ T cells from blood buffy coats. This chain is built from TRBV15 and TRBJ2-5; the D gene lacks a confident call. This receptor carries the CDR3 CATSRDTVIETQYF. The DNA is as follows: TGTGCCACCAGCAGAGATACGGTAATAGAGACCCAGTACTTC.